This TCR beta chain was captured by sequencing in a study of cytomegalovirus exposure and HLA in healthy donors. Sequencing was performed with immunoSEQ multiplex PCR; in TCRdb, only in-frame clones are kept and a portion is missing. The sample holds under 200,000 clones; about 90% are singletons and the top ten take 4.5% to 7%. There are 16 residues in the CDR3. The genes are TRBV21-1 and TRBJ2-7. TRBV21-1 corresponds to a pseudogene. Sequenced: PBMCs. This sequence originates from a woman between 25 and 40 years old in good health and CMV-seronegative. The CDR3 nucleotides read TGTGCCAGCAGCAATGGAGGGGGGAGGAGCTCCTACGAGCAGTACTTC. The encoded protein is CASSNGGGRSSYEQYF.